This TCR beta chain is from a study of graft-versus-host responses after intestinal transplantation. Whole-study results and caveats: The highest levels of circulating GvH clones went along with early declines in HvG clones after transplant.

This table comes from immunoSEQ multiplex PCR, and its TCRdb copy is limited to in-frame clones, with some not included. This table has approximately 58,000 clones, more than 75% appearing once. This CDR3 is 14 amino acids long. Germline V gene lookup returns CDR1 MDHEN and CDR2 SYDVKM. Trimming took off 1 base at V and 3 bases at J, with 9 bases between the two ends. As to this clone: Its antigen is as yet unknown.

The TCR sequence derives from a human patient who received an intestinal transplant, so some T cells may come from the graft donor. This material consisted of PBMCs, taken around 120 days after intestinal transplantation. The rearrangement links TRBV28 to TRBJ1-1; D uncertain. CDR3 nucleotides: TGTGCCAGCAGTTTATCGATCCGGGACACTGAAGCTTTCTTT. This encodes CASSLSIRDTEAFF.